The next 10 T cell receptor beta chains were all read from a single sample in a study of T cell repertoires in cytomegalovirus infection. TCRdb re-analysed the reads in MiXCR, keeping a single row per CDR3 protein. This table has about 330,000 distinct CDR3 sequences, over 7.5% appearing once. Sequences were obtained from PBMCs. The source of these receptors is a human donor in good health (CMV status not recorded). Some clones in this sample may be carry-over from other donors' samples.

This clonotype has a count of ten or more. J is TRBJ2-2 and V is TRBV7-2; TRBD1 aligns across 11 bases. The length of the CDR3 is 17 residues. CDR1 and CDR2 from the germline V gene are SGHTA and FQGNSA. J was trimmed by 4 bases and V by 1 base; bases with no gene match: 5. CDR3 bases: TGTGCCAGCAGCTTAGGAAGGACAGGGGGCGTCACCGGGGAGCTGTTTTTT. Translation: CASSLGRTGGVTGELFF.

This clonotype was seen a handful of times. The V call is TRBV19, the J call TRBJ2-2; D uncertain. Per germline, CDR1 LNHDA and CDR2 SQIVND (reference sequence). This CDR3 contains 14 residues. Trimming left V 5 bases short and J 5 bases short, with 12 bases between. Written as DNA, the CDR3 is TGTGCCAGTAGTTTTGGCGACTTGACCGGGGAGCTGTTTTTT. It encodes CASSFGDLTGELFF.

This clonotype was picked up a small number of times. This chain uses TRBV20-1 with TRBJ1-6; D is unresolved. This CDR3 is 15 amino acids long. The V gene's germline CDR1 is DFQATT and CDR2 SNEGSKA (reference sequence). The germline V and J ends were trimmed by 0 bases and 0 bases, with 6 bases remaining between them. The CDR3 nucleotides are TGCAGTGCTAGAGACAGCAGCTCCTATAATTCACCCCTCCACTTT. Translated: CSARDSSSYNSPLHF.

The sample holds a few counts of this clonotype. V gene TRBV28 combines with J gene TRBJ1-5; weak D call: TRBD1 (6 bases). The germline V and J ends were trimmed by 8 bases and 0 bases, with 11 bases remaining between them. The length of the CDR3 is 14 residues. Germline V gene sequence: CDR1 MDHEN, CDR2 SYDVKM. The CDR3 protein is CASQRTASNQPQHF. CDR3 bases: TGTGCCAGCCAGCGGACAGCTAGCAATCAGCCCCAGCATTTT.

This clonotype was seen at least ten times. The chain is built from TRBV7-2 and TRBJ1-6; 8 positions match TRBD1. V dropped 2 bases and J dropped 9; count of bases not matched to a gene: 6. Germline V lookup: CDR1 SGHTA, CDR2 FQGNSA. The CDR3 has 15 residues. The CDR3 DNA follows: TGTGCCAGCAGCTTACTGCAGGGGGCGAGTTCACCCCTCCACTTT. It codes for CASSLLQGASSPLHF.

This clonotype was recorded a few times. V and J are TRBV12-3 or TRBV12-4 and TRBJ1-2; D may be TRBD1 (6 bases). The CDR3 is 14 amino acids. Trimming cost V 2 bases and J 8 bases, with 15 bases left between them. Here the CDR3 DNA reads TGTGCCAGCAGTTTATCCGGGACACCTGGGGGCTACACCTTC. Translation: CASSLSGTPGGYTF.

The J gene is TRBJ1-4, the V gene TRBV10-3, with 7 bases aligning to TRBD1. This CDR3 is 14 amino acids long. CDR1 and CDR2 from the germline V gene are ENHRY and SYGVKD. V lost 10 bases, J lost 3 bases, and 8 bases stayed unmatched. CDR3 sequence: CATQGGQSNEKLFF. The DNA for the CDR3 is TGTGCCACCCAGGGGGGACAGTCTAATGAAAAACTGTTTTTT.

This clonotype was detected many times. The chain couples TRBV7-2 to TRBJ2-5; tentatively, D is TRBD2 (6 bases). Germline V gene lookup returns CDR1 SGHTA and CDR2 FQGNSA. V dropped 6 bases and J dropped 9 bases, with 23 bases sitting between them. The CDR3 covers 15 residues. The CDR3 nucleotides are TGTGCCAGCAGTCTTCCTGGGGGAGGCCGTAAGGCCCAGTACTTC. Amino acid sequence: CASSLPGGGRKAQYF.

This clonotype was recorded many times. The chain links TRBV6-2 or TRBV6-3 to TRBJ2-2; weak D call: TRBD2 (6 bases). The CDR3 length is 18 residues. Trimming left V 0 bases short and J 7 bases short, with 21 bases between. CDR1 MNHEY and CDR2 SVGEGT come from the germline V gene. CDR3 DNA: TGTGCCAGCAGTTACTCGGCCCGACTAGATGGGTTTGTCGGGGAGCTGTTTTTT. It specifies CASSYSARLDGFVGELFF.

The chain links TRBV11-2 to TRBJ2-1, with 8 bases aligning to TRBD2. Germline V lookup: CDR1 SGHAT, CDR2 FQNNGV. The CDR3 is made up of 14 amino acids. Germline trimming cut 7 bases from V and 5 bases from J; bases unmatched to any gene: 7. DNA for the CDR3: TGTGCCAGCACCACCGGGACTAGGGACAATGAGCAGTTCTTC. Protein product: CASTTGTRDNEQFF.